The next 3 T cell receptor beta chains were all read from a single sample in a study of blood T cells in healthy people across ages. A second roughly 6 to 12 cycle PCR used barcoded and J-beta primers. Each CDR3 protein is one row after TCRdb ran MiXCR on the 5' RACE reads. Of 700,000 to 950,000 distinct CDR3 sequences listed, nearly 60% are singletons. The material sequenced was blood. The receptors derive from a man aged 25-40 years in good health.

This clonotype was recorded a few times. The chain uses TRBV10-3 and TRBJ2-5; a possible D gene is TRBD1 (6 bases). TRBJ2-7 explains the end of the DNA better; the J call may be wrong. This CDR3 is built from 13 residues. Germline values: CDR1 ENHRY, CDR2 SYGVKD. This CDR3 is CAVRTASSYEQYF. The CDR3 DNA is TGTGCCGTCCGGACAGCAAGTAGCTACGAGCAGTACTTC.

The chain combines TRBV7-2 with TRBJ1-5; no reliable D call. The CDR3 has 14 amino acids. Germline V gene data show CDR1 as SGHTA and CDR2 as FQGNSA. V was cut by 2 bases and J by 4 bases, with 9 bases left in between. The DNA for the CDR3 is TGTGCCAGCAGCTTAATGGGCCGGAATCAGCCCCAGCATTTT. Protein: CASSLMGRNQPQHF.

The chain recombines TRBV11-2 with TRBJ1-2, with D possibly TRBD1 on 5 matching bases. The germline V gene encodes CDR1 SGHAT and CDR2 FQNNGV. The CDR3 runs 14 residues. Trimming left V 5 bases short and J 8 bases short, with 18 bases between. The CDR3 DNA sequence: TGTGCCAGCAGCAATACGGCGGGGACGGGGGGCTACACCTTC. It translates to CASSNTAGTGGYTF.